This T cell receptor beta chain was profiled in a study of siplizumab effects on memory and regulatory T cells. Sequencing of each sample assayed some 9.4 x 10^4 TCR templates. Repertoires were generated with immunoSEQ multiplex PCR, while TCRdb's copy carries only in-frame clones and drops some. The table has about 64,000 clones, 90% to 97% seen once. V was pared by 1 base and J by 5 bases, with 3 bases of the junction left unmatched. This CDR3 comprises 14 residues. Germline V gives CDR1 GTSNPN, CDR2 SVGIG (reference sequence). This clone was picked up one time. This chain uses TRBV30 with TRBJ1-5; the match to TRBD1 covers 9 bases. This TCR came from a human donor in good health. Sequencing used naive CD8+ T cells sorted from blood. The CDR3 loop is CAWSGGQGHQPQHF. The CDR3 nucleotides read TGTGCCTGGAGTGGGGGACAGGGTCATCAGCCCCAGCATTTT.